The TCR beta chain under discussion was sequenced for a study of cytomegalovirus exposure and HLA in healthy donors. Points from the study as a whole: In vitro work confirmed that a few CMV-associated chains recognize CMV antigens. The number of N-insertions in an Asian-associated ancestry cluster was reportedly below the roughly 670-donor mean in a later analysis.

PCR primers comprised 60 Vbeta and 13 Jbeta primers. The data were produced by immunoSEQ multiplex PCR, yet TCRdb's version contains in-frame clones alone and is incomplete. The sample holds about 140,000 clones, around nine tenths seen once. Regarding this clone: The antigen remains unidentified.

Germline V gene lookup returns CDR1 MGHRA and CDR2 YSYEKL. Trimming cost V 4 bases and J 4 bases, with 25 bases left between them. This CDR3 is 19 amino acids long. Input material: PBMCs. J is TRBJ2-2 and V is TRBV4-1, with D perhaps matching TRBD2 (6 bases). This clonotype was obtained from a young woman in good health and CMV-seronegative. The chain's CDR3 is CASSPRDLRLVVTTGELFF. The CDR3 DNA reads as TGCGCCAGCAGCCCAAGGGACTTAAGGTTGGTGGTAACCACCGGGGAGCTGTTTTTT.